This T cell receptor beta chain is drawn from a study of control samples from healthy donors and cancer patients. Repertoires were generated with immunoSEQ multiplex PCR, while TCRdb's copy carries only in-frame clones and drops some. Counted here are about 190,000 clones, about 90% occurring once; the ten biggest clones make up about 2%. The germline CDR1 and CDR2 sequences are MNHNY and SVGAGI (reference sequence). This CDR3 has 14 amino acids. V was pared by 6 bases and J by 6 bases, with 4 bases of the junction left unmatched. The material sequenced was blood. This chain joins TRBV6-6 and TRBJ1-6; the match to TRBD1 covers 8 bases. This sequence originates from a man aged 30 to 39 in good health. The CDR3 is CASSSDRVNSPLHF. CDR3 in DNA: TGTGCCAGCAGCTCGGACAGGGTTAATTCACCCCTCCACTTT.